The 12 T cell receptor beta chains below were found in one sample sequenced in a study of blood T cells in healthy people across ages. Together with a sample-barcoded 5' primer, a J-beta primer mix was included in a second PCR lasting roughly 6 to 12 cycles. MiXCR, run by TCRdb on the 5' RACE reads, gives a single entry per CDR3 protein. The repertoire includes 600,000 to 1,000,000 distinct CDR3 sequences, 20% to 25% of them detected once, and more than 3% sits in the top ten. These data were likewise used in another study, on T cells of mothers and their children.

Sequencing was carried out using blood. These receptors all come from a boy between 10 and 17 years old in good health.

This chain links TRBV4-1 with TRBJ2-1; no reliable D call. This CDR3 spans 14 amino acids. V was shortened by 1 base and J by 9 bases, with 13 bases between the two germline ends. CDR1 MGHRA and CDR2 YSYEKL come from the germline V gene. The CDR3 sequence: CASSQANQESEQFF. DNA of the CDR3: TGCGCCAGCAGCCAAGCAAATCAGGAGAGTGAGCAGTTCTTC.

The CDR3: CASSFWTGTEAFF. In DNA, the CDR3 is TGTGCCAGCAGCTTCTGGACGGGCACTGAAGCTTTCTTT. The rearrangement links TRBV5-5 to TRBJ1-1; D is undetermined. CDR3 length equals 13 residues. Deletions cut 2 bases from V and 4 bases from J, with 9 bases between. Per the germline V gene, CDR1 is SGHKS and CDR2 is YYEKEE (reference sequence).

The chain joins TRBV12-3 or TRBV12-4 to TRBJ2-1; 12 bases line up with TRBD1. Trimming at V came to 5 bases and at J to 7 bases, leaving 6 bases not matched to a gene. This CDR3 region has 15 residues. CDR3 nucleotides: TGTGCCAGCAGTCCTGGGACAGGGGGCTCAAATGAGCAGTTCTTC. Its translation is CASSPGTGGSNEQFF.

J is TRBJ1-1 and V is TRBV4-1, with a tentative D call TRBD1 (5 bases). The CDR3 is made up of 14 amino acids. V lost 3 bases and J 1 base, leaving 9 bases between the germline ends. Germline V gives CDR1 MGHRA, CDR2 YSYEKL. Here the CDR3 reads CASSQDMANTEAFF. The CDR3 DNA is TGCGCCAGCAGCCAGGACATGGCGAACACTGAAGCTTTCTTT.

This clonotype turned up a few times. The rearrangement joins TRBV10-2 to TRBJ2-7; a weak D match, TRBD1 (5 bases). This CDR3 comprises 15 residues. Trimming pared 8 bases from V and 4 bases from J, leaving 21 bases between. Looked up from germline, CDR1 is WSHSY and CDR2 is SAAADI. CDR3 coding DNA: TGCGCCAGCTCCCGTGGCGCAGGGAAGGGGTACGAGCAGTACTTC. This sequence encodes CASSRGAGKGYEQYF.

This clonotype was detected a few times. V is TRBV7-3 and J is TRBJ2-1, with D possibly TRBD2 on 5 matching bases. V was cut by 5 bases and J by 2 bases, with 13 bases left in between. The CDR3 extends over 15 amino acids. CDR1 is SGHTA, CDR2 FQGTGA, per germline. CDR3 residues: CASSPGRAAYNEQFF. The DNA for the CDR3 is TGTGCCAGCAGCCCCGGACGAGCGGCCTACAATGAGCAGTTCTTC.

A word on this clonotype: The junction differs from germline at one of its ends, possibly a read error. The gene calls are TRBV11-1 and TRBJ2-5; TRBD1 agrees at 7 bases. The CDR3 runs to 15 residues. Germline V CDR1 and CDR2: SGHAT, FQDESV (reference sequence). CDR3 sequence (DNA): TGTGCCGGCAGCTTAGAAGGGACAGTACGAGAGACCCAGTACTTC. This translates into CAGSLEGTVRETQYF.

This clonotype has just a few counts. The chain employs TRBV28 and TRBJ2-6; 9 bases match TRBD1. The germline V gene has CDR1 MDHEN and CDR2 SYDVKM. V lost 10 bases and J lost 1; bases outside the gene matches: 8. This CDR3 region has 16 residues. The CDR3 DNA reads TGTGCCACCCGGGACAGGGTGTCGTCTGGGGCCAACGTCCTGACTTTC. This codes for CATRDRVSSGANVLTF.

There are a few counts of this clonotype. The V and J genes are TRBV13 and TRBJ1-1; D is perhaps TRBD1 (5 bases). The CDR3 consists of 12 residues. CDR1 PRHDT and CDR2 FYEKMQ come from the germline V gene (reference sequence). The ends were cut back, 3 bases at V and 6 bases at J, with 8 bases in the middle. DNA for the CDR3: TGTGCCAGCAGCTTTTCAGGGTCTGAAGCTTTCTTT. Protein sequence: CASSFSGSEAFF.

This clonotype was seen only a few times. The chain is built from TRBV29-1 and TRBJ1-2; TRBD1 might be the D (6 bases). Trimming took off 1 base at V and 3 bases at J, with 12 bases between the two ends. Germline CDR1 reads SQVTM; CDR2 reads ANQGSEA. The CDR3 has 14 residues. CDR3 bases: TGCAGCGTTGAAGTTCGGAGGGGGGACTATGGCTACACCTTC. It yields the protein CSVEVRRGDYGYTF. Using reference TRBV29-1 and TRBJ1-2 for the parts outside the CDR3, the full variable domain is SAVISQKPSRDICQRGTSLTIQCQVDSQVTMMFWYRQQPGQSLTLIATANQGSEATYESGFVIDKFPISRPNLTFSTLTVSNMSPEDSSIYLCSVEVRRGDYGYTFGSGTRLTVV.

The chain joins TRBV20-1 to TRBJ1-4, with 8 bases fitting TRBD1. Germline lookup yields CDR1 DFQATT and CDR2 SNEGSKA (reference sequence). The CDR3 length is 15 residues. V lost 3 bases and J lost 3; bases outside the gene matches: 6. CDR3 loop: CSASGQGYANEKLFF. The DNA of the CDR3 is TGCAGTGCTAGCGGACAGGGATATGCTAATGAAAAACTGTTTTTT.

This clonotype was observed a few times. The chain recombines TRBV13 with TRBJ2-5, with unresolved D. Gene TRBJ2-1 matches the end of the DNA better, so the J call may be wrong. The CDR3 consists of 11 residues. Germline CDR1 PRHDT, CDR2 FYEKMQ (reference sequence). The CDR3 nucleotides are TGTGCCAGCAGCTCCACTGATGAGCAGTTCTTC. Its translation: CASSSTDEQFF.